This T cell receptor (beta chain) was recovered during a study of cytomegalovirus exposure and HLA in healthy donors. Study as a whole: Previous work identified around 120 million unique TCR beta sequences from around 170 million T cells. Study-wide points: Apparent HLA restriction characterized most CMV-associated TCR beta chains in a later analysis. TCR beta V segments were, for the most part, productive about 87% or about 30% of the time in an earlier analysis. TCR beta sequences numbering 15,000 to 20,000 were associated with HLA alleles at 0.05 false discovery rate in a later analysis.

Use of 60 Vbeta and 13 Jbeta primers characterized the PCR. Some clones are missing from TCRdb's copy, which holds only in-frame ones; the method was immunoSEQ multiplex PCR. Of some 130,000 clones in the sample, 78% were seen once. Trimming removed 4 bases at V and 2 bases at J, with 6 bases between. The CDR3 totals 11 residues. Germline values: CDR1 GTSNPN, CDR2 SVGIG (reference sequence). Notes on this clone: Antigen specificity is unknown.

This clonotype originated in a female donor in good health and CMV-seronegative. This rearrangement joins TRBV30 to TRBJ2-7; tentative D call: TRBD1 (5 bases). The sequencing sample was made of PBMCs. CDR3 residues: CAWTGPYEQYF. The CDR3 DNA reads TGTGCCTGGACAGGGCCCTACGAGCAGTACTTC.